Listed here are 2 T cell receptor beta chains from one sample, sequenced in a study of T cell responses to AZD1222 COVID-19 vaccine. Method: immunoSEQ multiplex PCR; TCRdb's copy keeps in-frame clones and lacks some. The table has approximately 80,000 clones, 85% to 90% seen once. The sample in question was peripheral blood, obtained on day 0 of AZD1222 vaccination. These receptors were obtained from an adult in good health.

This sequence joins TRBV6-5 and TRBJ1-2; D gene ambiguous. The CDR3 consists of 11 residues. V was cut by 6 bases and J by 8 bases, with 10 bases left in between. Looked up from germline, CDR1 is MNHEY and CDR2 is SVGAGI. CDR3 coding DNA: TGTGCCAGCAGATTCTTGGGGGGCTACACCTTC. Its protein is CASRFLGGYTF.

V usage is TRBV5-6 and J usage is TRBJ1-2; 9 nucleotides agree with TRBD1. With 3 bases clipped from V and 4 bases from J, the junction kept 19 bases outside the gene matches. Germline values: CDR1 SGHDT, CDR2 YYEEEE. The CDR3 contains 19 residues. CDR3 sequence reads: CASSSTMDPGQGRGYGYTF. The DNA of the CDR3 is TGTGCCAGCAGCTCGACGATGGACCCGGGACAGGGAAGAGGCTATGGCTACACCTTC.